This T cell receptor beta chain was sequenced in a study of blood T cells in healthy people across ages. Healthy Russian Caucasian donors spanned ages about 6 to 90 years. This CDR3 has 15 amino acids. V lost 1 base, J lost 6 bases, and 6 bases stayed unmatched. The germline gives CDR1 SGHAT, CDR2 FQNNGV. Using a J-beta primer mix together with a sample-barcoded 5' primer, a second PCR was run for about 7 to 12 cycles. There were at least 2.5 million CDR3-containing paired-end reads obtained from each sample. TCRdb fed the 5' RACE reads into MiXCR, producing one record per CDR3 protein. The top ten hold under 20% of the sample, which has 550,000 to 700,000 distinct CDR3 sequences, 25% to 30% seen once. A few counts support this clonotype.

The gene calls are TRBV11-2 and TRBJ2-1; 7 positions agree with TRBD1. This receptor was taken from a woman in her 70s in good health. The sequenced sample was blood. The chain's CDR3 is CASSLGRNRGNEQFF. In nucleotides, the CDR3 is TGTGCCAGCAGCTTAGGCCGGAACAGGGGCAATGAGCAGTTCTTC.